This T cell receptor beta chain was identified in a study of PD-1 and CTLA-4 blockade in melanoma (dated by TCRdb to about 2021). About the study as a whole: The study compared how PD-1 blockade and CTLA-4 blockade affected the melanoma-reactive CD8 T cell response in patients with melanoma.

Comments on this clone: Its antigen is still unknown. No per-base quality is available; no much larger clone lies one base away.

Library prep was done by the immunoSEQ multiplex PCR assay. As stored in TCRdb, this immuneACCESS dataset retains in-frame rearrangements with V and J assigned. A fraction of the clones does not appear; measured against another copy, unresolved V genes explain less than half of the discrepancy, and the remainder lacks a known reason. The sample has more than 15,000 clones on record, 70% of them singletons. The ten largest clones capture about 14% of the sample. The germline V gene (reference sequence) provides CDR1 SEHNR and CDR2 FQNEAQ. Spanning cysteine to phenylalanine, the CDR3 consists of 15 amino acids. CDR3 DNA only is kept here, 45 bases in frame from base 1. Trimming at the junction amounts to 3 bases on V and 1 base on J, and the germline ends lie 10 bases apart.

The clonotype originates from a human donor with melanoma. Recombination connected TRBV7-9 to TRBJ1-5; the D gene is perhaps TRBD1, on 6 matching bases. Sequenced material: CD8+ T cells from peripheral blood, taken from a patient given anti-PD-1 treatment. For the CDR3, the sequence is CASSFQGRSNQPQHF. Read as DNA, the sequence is TGTGCCAGCAGCTTCCAGGGGAGAAGCAATCAGCCCCAGCATTTT. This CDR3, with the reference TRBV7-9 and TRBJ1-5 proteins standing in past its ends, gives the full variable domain DTGVSQNPRHKITKRGQNVTFRCDPISEHNRLYWYRQTLGQGPEFLTYFQNEAQLEKSRLLSDRFSAERPKGSFSTLEIQRTEQGDSAMYLCASSFQGRSNQPQHFGDGTRLSIL.